The 32 T cell receptor beta chains below all came from one sample that was sequenced in a study of T cell responses to AZD1222 COVID-19 vaccine. Generated by immunoSEQ multiplex PCR, the TCRdb table keeps only in-frame clones and is missing some. The sample contains 90,000 to 120,000 clones, around 90% of which appear only once. This specimen consisted of peripheral blood, obtained on day 0 of AZD1222 vaccination. The receptors originated from an adult in good health.

The J gene is TRBJ1-1, the V gene TRBV29-1, with D possibly TRBD1 on 6 matching bases. Trimming left V 3 bases short and J 0 bases short, with 11 bases between. The germline gives CDR1 SQVTM, CDR2 ANQGSEA. The CDR3 spans 14 residues. This CDR3 is CSVDITGMNTEAFF. The CDR3 DNA reads TGCAGCGTTGATATAACAGGGATGAACACTGAAGCTTTCTTT.

CDR3 DNA: TGCAGCGTTGAAGCTAGCGGGGTTCCCTACGAGCAGTACTTC. This translates into CSVEASGVPYEQYF. The chain joins TRBV29-1 to TRBJ2-7; TRBD2 matches 9 bases. V shed 1 base, J shed 2 bases, and the junction held 3 bases outside the gene matches. CDR1 is SQVTM, CDR2 ANQGSEA, per germline. There are 14 residues in the CDR3.

The chain carries TRBV3-1 (or the pseudogene TRBV3-2) and TRBJ1-5; D gene uncertain. V was pared by 3 bases and J by 6 bases, with 9 bases between. Germline V lookup: CDR1 LGHDT, CDR2 YNNKEL (reference sequence). The CDR3 totals 13 residues. For the CDR3, the DNA is TGTGCCAGCAGCCAGCAGGTAGCTCAGCCCCAGCATTTT. Its protein product is CASSQQVAQPQHF.

The chain uses TRBV12-3 or TRBV12-4 and TRBJ2-2, with 7 bases that match TRBD1. The CDR3 runs to 13 residues. Trimming took 6 bases from V and 5 from J; bases not matched to a gene: 3. This CDR3 is CASRLQGTGELFF. CDR3 bases: TGTGCCAGCAGGCTACAGGGGACCGGGGAGCTGTTTTTT.

The rearrangement links TRBV10-3 to TRBJ1-2; the match to TRBD1 covers 8 bases. V was clipped by 7 bases and J by 3 bases; unmatched bases: 7. The CDR3 runs to 14 residues. CDR1 is ENHRY and CDR2 is SYGVKD in the germline V gene. The DNA for the CDR3 is TGTGCCATCAAGGCTCAGGGGGCCGACTATGGCTACACCTTC. This sequence encodes CAIKAQGADYGYTF.

The chain joins TRBV9 to TRBJ1-6; no reliable D call. The CDR3 has 12 residues. V lost 1 base and J lost 14, with 10 bases in between. CDR1 and CDR2 (germline): SGDLS, YYNGEE. The CDR3 DNA reads as TGTGCCAGCAGCGTATATGGGGAGACCCTCCACTTT. Residues: CASSVYGETLHF.

The CDR3 sequence is CASIAEPARNTEAFF. The DNA of the CDR3 is TGTGCCAGCATCGCCGAACCAGCGAGAAACACTGAAGCTTTCTTT. V gene TRBV2 combines with J gene TRBJ1-1; D is unclear. CDR3 length: 15 amino acids. With 7 bases removed from V and 2 bases from J, the gap between germline ends came to 17 bases. CDR1 SNHLY and CDR2 FYNNEI come from the germline V gene.

This clone was seen just once. The rearrangement uses TRBV4-2 and TRBJ2-2; possible D gene TRBD2, 5 bases. Trimming took 4 bases from V and 1 from J, leaving 13 bases between them. Per the germline V gene, CDR1 is LGHNA and CDR2 is YNFKEQ. There are 16 residues in the CDR3. The CDR3 protein is CASSPDLARNTGELFF. In DNA form, the CDR3 reads TGTGCCAGCAGCCCAGACCTAGCTAGGAACACCGGGGAGCTGTTTTTT.

The V gene is TRBV7-3, the J gene TRBJ1-1; perhaps TRBD1 as D (6 bases). There are 13 residues in the CDR3. Germline-derived CDR1 and CDR2 are SGHTA and FQGTGA. Trimming pared 5 bases from V and 5 bases from J, leaving 12 bases between. The CDR3 loop is CASSKTGWTEAFF. CDR3 in DNA: TGTGCCAGCAGCAAGACAGGTTGGACTGAAGCTTTCTTT.

The rearrangement joins TRBV19 to TRBJ2-3; TRBD1 agrees at 9 bases. Germline V gives CDR1 LNHDA, CDR2 SQIVND (reference sequence). Trimming removed 8 bases from V and 2 bases from J; junction bases left unmatched: 5. The CDR3 is 14 amino acids. The chain's CDR3 is CASSGTGFTDTQYF. For the CDR3, the DNA is TGTGCCAGTTCCGGGACAGGGTTCACAGATACGCAGTATTTT.

The CDR3 region is CASSPSPITSGYTF. The CDR3 coding sequence is TGTGCCAGCAGCCCCTCCCCCATAACGAGTGGCTACACCTTC. The chain recombines TRBV3-1 (or the pseudogene TRBV3-2) with TRBJ1-2, with no clear D. Germline V lookup: CDR1 LGHDT, CDR2 YNNKEL (reference sequence). The CDR3 has 14 amino acids. V shed 4 bases and J shed 7 bases, with 16 bases lying between them.

V and J are TRBV5-1 and TRBJ2-7; D possibly corresponds to TRBD2 (6 bases). This CDR3 comprises 17 residues. The germline V gene has CDR1 SGHRS and CDR2 YFSETQ. V was pared by 4 bases and J by 0 bases, with 20 bases between. CDR3 in amino acids: CASSPLAGPGSSYEQYF. The CDR3 DNA is TGCGCCAGCAGCCCATTGGCGGGGCCAGGGAGCTCCTACGAGCAGTACTTC. The full variable domain, with the rest looked up from reference TRBV5-1 and TRBJ2-7, is KAGVTQTPRYLIKTRGQQVTLSCSPISGHRSVSWYQQTPGQGLQFLFEYFSETQRNKGNFPGRFSGRQFSNSRSEMNVSTLELGDSALYLCASSPLAGPGSSYEQYFGPGTRLTVT.

This clone appeared a single time. The gene calls are TRBV5-1 and TRBJ2-5, with a tentative D call TRBD1 (5 bases). Germline V gene lookup returns CDR1 SGHRS and CDR2 YFSETQ. V lost 6 bases and J lost 5, with 17 bases in between. CDR3 length equals 14 residues. The DNA for the CDR3 is TGCGCCAGCAAACCAGGGTCTATAGGTGAGACCCAGTACTTC. Translating gives CASKPGSIGETQYF.

This clone occurred a few times. The rearrangement links TRBV6-5 to TRBJ2-1; weak D call: TRBD1 (6 bases). The germline V gene encodes CDR1 MNHEY and CDR2 SVGAGI. V gave up 8 bases and J gave up 0 bases, with 11 bases separating them. The CDR3 totals 14 residues. The CDR3 sequence: CASLQGSSYNEQFF. The DNA for the CDR3 is TGTGCCAGCCTTCAGGGGAGCTCCTACAATGAGCAGTTCTTC.

This clone has a single count. The chain carries TRBV10-3 and TRBJ2-2; 9 nucleotides agree with TRBD1. Germline V gives CDR1 ENHRY, CDR2 SYGVKD. The CDR3 runs to 16 residues. J gave up 5 bases and V 8 bases, and 12 bases lay outside the gene matches. The CDR3 DNA reads TGTGCCATCCGCCCCGGCACAGGGGGCCGGACCGGGGAGCTGTTTTTT. Translating it yields CAIRPGTGGRTGELFF.

V and J are TRBV9 and TRBJ1-1; a possible D gene is TRBD1 (5 bases). The CDR3 spans 13 residues. V was pared by 4 bases and J by 4 bases, with 11 bases between. Germline lookup yields CDR1 SGDLS and CDR2 YYNGEE. CDR3 residues: CASSWGGGTEAFF. In DNA form, the CDR3 reads TGTGCCAGCAGCTGGGGGGGAGGCACTGAAGCTTTCTTT.

The chain has TRBV28 and TRBJ2-3; 9 positions agree with TRBD2. The CDR3 has 13 amino acids. V lost 7 bases and J lost 5; bases outside the gene matches: 4. The V gene's germline CDR1 is MDHEN and CDR2 SYDVKM. CDR3 sequence reads: CASTLLAGDTQYF. CDR3 DNA: TGTGCCAGCACCTTACTAGCGGGAGATACGCAGTATTTT.

This clone has just one count. V usage is TRBV2 and J usage is TRBJ2-2; TRBD2 matches 12 bases. Germline V CDR1 and CDR2: SNHLY, FYNNEI. This CDR3 is built from 17 residues. V gave up 5 bases and J gave up 6 bases; unmatched junction bases: 10. The CDR3 sequence is CASSPGLAGIGSGELFF. CDR3 sequence (DNA): TGTGCCAGCAGTCCCGGACTAGCGGGGATCGGGTCCGGGGAGCTGTTTTTT. Complete variable domain (other parts from reference TRBV2 and TRBJ2-2): EPEVTQTPSHQVTQMGQEVILRCVPISNHLYFYWYRQILGQKVEFLVSFYNNEISEKSEIFDDQFSVERPDGSNFTLKIRSTKLEDSAMYFCASSPGLAGIGSGELFFGEGSRLTVL.

V usage is TRBV10-3 and J usage is TRBJ1-5; D remains ambiguous. V lost 10 bases, J lost 0 bases, and 10 bases lay in between. Germline values: CDR1 ENHRY, CDR2 SYGVKD. The CDR3 consists of 13 residues. DNA for the CDR3: TGTGCCAGTAGGGATTATAGCAATCAGCCCCAGCATTTT. It encodes CASRDYSNQPQHF.

The V and J genes are TRBV18 and TRBJ1-4; a weak D match, TRBD1 (6 bases). Germline-derived CDR1 and CDR2 are KGHSH and LQKENI. V was pared by 6 bases and J by 8 bases, with 13 bases between. CDR3 size: 13 residues. DNA of the CDR3: TGTGCCAGCTCCCTCGGGCAGGGGGAAAAACTGTTTTTT. Translating it yields CASSLGQGEKLFF.

The chain employs TRBV19 and TRBJ1-1, with TRBD1 matching over 7 bases. The CDR3 spans 14 residues. Trimming at V came to 6 bases and at J to 5 bases, leaving 9 bases not matched to a gene. Germline V lookup: CDR1 LNHDA, CDR2 SQIVND (reference sequence). The CDR3 DNA is TGTGCCAGTAGAGGGGGCGCTTTATATACTGAAGCTTTCTTT. Protein: CASRGGALYTEAFF.

The table lists this clone with a few counts. The chain uses TRBV29-1 and TRBJ2-5; a weak D match, TRBD2 (6 bases). Germline values: CDR1 SQVTM, CDR2 ANQGSEA. With 7 bases removed from V and 3 bases from J, the gap between germline ends came to 12 bases. CDR3 size: 12 residues. CDR3 nucleotide sequence: TGCAGCGGGGGGGATCCCAAAGAGACCCAGTACTTC. It is translated as CSGGDPKETQYF.

The chain is built from TRBV5-1 and TRBJ1-2, with TRBD1 as a possible D gene (6 bases). With 0 bases removed from V and 2 bases from J, the gap between germline ends came to 11 bases. The CDR3 spans 15 residues. Germline V lookup: CDR1 SGHRS, CDR2 YFSETQ. Written as DNA, the CDR3 is TGCGCCAGCAGCTTGGGACAGGCCCTAAACTATGGCTACACCTTC. Translation gives CASSLGQALNYGYTF.

The rearrangement links TRBV7-3 to TRBJ2-1, with unresolved D. The V and J ends lost 0 bases and 13 bases respectively, with 19 bases between them. The CDR3 totals 15 residues. The germline CDR1 and CDR2 sequences are SGHTA and FQGTGA. In nucleotides, the CDR3 is TGTGCCAGCAGCTTAACGTCGGGCCAAGTTCGGTCCCAGTTCTTC. This sequence encodes CASSLTSGQVRSQFF.

This clone was recorded once. The CDR3 DNA is TGTGCCAGCAGCTTACAGGGCCCCAAGGAGACCCAGTACTTC. Residues: CASSLQGPKETQYF. V gene TRBV11-3 combines with J gene TRBJ2-5, with a tentative D call TRBD1 (5 bases). V dropped 2 bases and J dropped 5 bases, with 12 bases sitting between them. Germline V gene sequence: CDR1 SGHNT, CDR2 YENEEA. CDR3 size: 14 residues.

The J gene is TRBJ2-4, the V gene TRBV2, with TRBD1 matching over 9 bases. The CDR3 totals 16 residues. Per the germline V gene, CDR1 is SNHLY and CDR2 is FYNNEI. The junction had 5 bases not matched to a gene; V was cut back by 4 bases and J by 1 base. CDR3 residues: CASSVTGGSAKNIQYF. The CDR3 coding sequence is TGTGCCAGCAGTGTTACAGGGGGCTCGGCCAAAAACATTCAGTACTTC.

The CDR3 region is CASSLEISDGYTF. The CDR3 DNA is TGTGCCAGCAGCTTAGAAATTTCGGATGGCTACACCTTC. The chain recombines TRBV7-6 with TRBJ1-2; the D is unclear. Germline V gene lookup returns CDR1 SGHVS and CDR2 FNYEAQ. V shed 1 base and J shed 6 bases, with 9 bases lying between them. The length of the CDR3 is 13 residues.

The chain joins TRBV7-9 to TRBJ1-5; D is perhaps TRBD1 (5 bases). CDR3 size: 13 residues. In germline, CDR1 is SEHNR, CDR2 FQNEAQ (reference sequence). Between the trimmed V and J ends, which lost 4 bases and 5 bases, there was a span of 9 bases. CDR3 loop: CASSYQGDQPQHF. DNA of the CDR3: TGTGCCAGCAGCTACCAGGGAGATCAGCCCCAGCATTTT.

The chain joins TRBV28 to TRBJ2-1; 7 positions agree with TRBD1. This CDR3 spans 14 amino acids. V dropped 5 bases and J dropped 7; count of bases not matched to a gene: 8. CDR1 and CDR2 from the germline V gene are MDHEN and SYDVKM. CDR3 in DNA: TGTGCCAGCAGTCCCCGACAGGGTTGGAATGAGCAGTTCTTC. Translating it yields CASSPRQGWNEQFF.

The chain couples TRBV7-9 to TRBJ1-2; 9 nucleotides agree with TRBD1. This CDR3 contains 15 residues. Germline V gene sequence: CDR1 SEHNR, CDR2 FQNEAQ (reference sequence). With V trimmed by 5 bases and J by 4 bases, 8 bases remained unmatched. The CDR3 reads CASSGTGSGGYGYTF. The CDR3 bases are TGTGCCAGCAGCGGGACAGGGTCTGGAGGCTATGGCTACACCTTC.

The chain links TRBV2 to TRBJ1-3; D unresolved. This CDR3 is built from 13 residues. Per the germline V gene, CDR1 is SNHLY and CDR2 is FYNNEI. Trimming cost V 1 base and J 0 bases, with 1 base left between them. The CDR3 nucleotides are TGTGCCAGCAGTGAAGACTCTGGAAACACCATATATTTT. As protein: CASSEDSGNTIYF.

V usage is TRBV29-1 and J usage is TRBJ2-3; D gene ambiguous. CDR1 is SQVTM, CDR2 ANQGSEA, per germline. Trimming took 7 bases from V and 2 from J, leaving 16 bases between them. The CDR3 extends over 14 amino acids. This CDR3 is CSGVPWLFTDTQYF. CDR3 sequence (DNA): TGCAGCGGGGTCCCGTGGTTATTCACAGATACGCAGTATTTT.